The 13 T cell receptor beta chains reported below all come from one sample, sequenced in a study of blood T cell repertoires in COVID-19. Repertoires were generated with immunoSEQ multiplex PCR, while TCRdb's copy carries only in-frame clones and drops some. In the table there are about 85,000 clones, roughly four fifths of which are singletons. Sequencing input: peripheral blood. These receptors all stem from a woman aged 80 or older with acute or convalescent COVID-19.

J is TRBJ2-1 and V is TRBV28, with D maybe TRBD2 (6 bases). The CDR3 has 14 residues. V dropped 6 bases and J dropped 9 bases, with 18 bases sitting between them. The germline CDR1 and CDR2 sequences are MDHEN and SYDVKM. The CDR3 nucleotides read TGTGCCAGCAGCCGTGGAGGGCCGGAGGCTGAGCAGTTCTTC. Its protein product is CASSRGGPEAEQFF.

J is TRBJ2-7 and V is TRBV11-2; weak D call: TRBD2 (7 bases). The CDR3 consists of 15 residues. Trimming took off 3 bases at V and 0 bases at J, with 12 bases between the two ends. Germline V lookup: CDR1 SGHAT, CDR2 FQNNGV. The CDR3 DNA sequence: TGTGCCAGCAGCTTTGCGGGGGCGAGCTCCTACGAGCAGTACTTC. It translates to CASSFAGASSYEQYF.

The rearrangement uses TRBV19 and TRBJ2-7; TRBD1 agrees at 7 bases. Per germline, CDR1 LNHDA and CDR2 SQIVND (reference sequence). The CDR3 loop spans 14 amino acids. The J segment lost 4 bases and the V segment lost 4 bases, leaving 7 bases of the junction unmatched. The CDR3 sequence is CASSRGQSFYEQYF. The CDR3 DNA is TGTGCCAGTAGTAGGGGACAGTCCTTTTACGAGCAGTACTTC.

V usage is TRBV11-3 and J usage is TRBJ1-1; D is undetermined. Germline CDR1 and CDR2: SGHNT and YENEEA. Trimming took off 1 base at V and 6 bases at J, with 12 bases between the two ends. The CDR3 spans 14 residues. In DNA form, the CDR3 reads TGTGCCAGCAGCTTAGGGGCAGACGGTGCTGAAGCTTTCTTT. Translating gives CASSLGADGAEAFF.

This clone showed up just a few times. This rearrangement joins TRBV19 to TRBJ1-1, with TRBD1 matching over 8 bases. The CDR3 consists of 15 residues. V lost 4 bases to trimming and J lost 4 bases; unmatched junction nucleotides: 8. Germline loops: CDR1 LNHDA, CDR2 SQIVND (reference sequence). CDR3 amino acids: CASSTQGVIGTEAFF. Written as DNA, the CDR3 is TGTGCCAGTAGTACACAGGGGGTCATTGGCACTGAAGCTTTCTTT.

The chain employs TRBV19 and TRBJ2-5, with 10 bases identical to TRBD1. From germline, CDR1 is LNHDA and CDR2 SQIVND (reference sequence). The CDR3 length is 15 residues. V lost 4 bases to trimming and J lost 4 bases; unmatched junction nucleotides: 6. The CDR3 bases are TGTGCCAGTAGTACCGGGACAGGGGATTTAGAGACCCAGTACTTC. Translation gives CASSTGTGDLETQYF. The whole variable domain, remainder taken from reference TRBV19 and TRBJ2-5, is DGGITQSPKYLFRKEGQNVTLSCEQNLNHDAMYWYRQDPGQGLRLIYYSQIVNDFQKGDIAEGYSVSREKKESFPLTVTSAQKNPTAFYLCASSTGTGDLETQYFGPGTRLLVL.

The V call is TRBV10-3, the J call TRBJ2-1, with TRBD2 matching over 8 bases. The CDR3 contains 16 residues. CDR1 and CDR2 from the germline V gene are ENHRY and SYGVKD. Trimming took 0 bases from V and 6 from J; bases not matched to a gene: 7. The CDR3, as DNA: TGTGCCATCAGTGAGTCCGAAGCGGGAGACTCCAATGAGCAGTTCTTC. It yields the protein CAISESEAGDSNEQFF.

The rearrangement uses TRBV7-2 and TRBJ2-3; 9 nucleotides match TRBD2. V lost 3 bases to trimming and J lost 4 bases; unmatched junction nucleotides: 8. Germline values: CDR1 SGHTA, CDR2 FQGNSA. CDR3 length equals 16 residues. In nucleotides, the CDR3 is TGTGCCAGCAGCTTCCTGCGGGGGGGCCCCCCAGATACGCAGTATTTT. Its translation: CASSFLRGGPPDTQYF.

This clone was seen only once. V is TRBV6-5 and J is TRBJ1-2, with D maybe TRBD1 (6 bases). Germline CDR1 reads MNHEY; CDR2 reads SVGAGI. The CDR3 length is 14 residues. Trimming cost V 0 bases and J 4 bases, with 9 bases left between them. The CDR3 DNA is TGTGCCAGCAGTTACTCAGGACAGAGCTATGGCTACACCTTC. Its protein product is CASSYSGQSYGYTF.

The chain combines TRBV9 with TRBJ2-1; no clear D gene. The germline V gene has CDR1 SGDLS and CDR2 YYNGEE. The CDR3 length is 14 residues. The V and J ends lost 4 bases and 0 bases respectively, with 8 bases between them. CDR3 protein: CASSPRDSYNEQFF. The CDR3 coding sequence is TGTGCCAGCAGCCCGCGTGACTCCTACAATGAGCAGTTCTTC.

CDR3 nucleotide sequence: TGTGCCATCAGTGAGGCGGGCACTGAAGCTTTCTTT. Encoded protein: CAISEAGTEAFF. The chain combines TRBV10-3 with TRBJ1-1; D not certain. This CDR3 is 12 amino acids long. Looked up from germline, CDR1 is ENHRY and CDR2 is SYGVKD. The ends were cut back, 2 bases at V and 4 bases at J, with 5 bases in the middle.

The chain combines TRBV5-1 with TRBJ2-7, with 9 bases lining up with TRBD1. V lost 0 bases, J lost 4 bases, and 2 bases stayed unmatched. Germline V gene lookup returns CDR1 SGHRS and CDR2 YFSETQ. The CDR3 is made up of 14 amino acids. Here the CDR3 reads CASSLDRGPYEQYF. The CDR3 DNA sequence: TGCGCCAGCAGCTTGGACAGGGGGCCATACGAGCAGTACTTC.

This clone was detected only a few times. The V call is TRBV3-1 (or the pseudogene TRBV3-2), the J call TRBJ1-3; no firm D call. V shed 4 bases and J shed 0 bases, with 7 bases lying between them. The CDR3 length is 14 residues. Looked up from germline, CDR1 is LGHDT and CDR2 is YNNKEL (reference sequence). CDR3 protein: CASSLGSSGNTIYF. For the CDR3, the DNA is TGTGCCAGCAGCCTCGGGAGCTCTGGAAACACCATATATTTT.